The rows below give T cell receptor beta chains drawn from one sample of a study of shared clonotypes between healthy human individuals. This table comes from immunoSEQ multiplex PCR, and its TCRdb copy is limited to in-frame clones, with some not included. The sample shows some 200,000 clones, approximately 61% of them seen only once. What was sequenced was memory CD4+ T cells sorted from blood. These receptors were obtained from a man aged 25-40 years in good health. The CDR3 runs from the conserved cysteine through the conserved F or W. Fields, in order: clone size, J gene, D gene, V gene, CDR3 protein, CDR3 DNA. The D gene is left open where the match is weak. Size values are once, few and many counts, or a class for expanded clones, and some rows have none.

abundance: NA
j_gene: TRBJ2-1
d_gene: TRBD2
v_gene: TRBV2
CDR3aa: CAGGEHNEQFF
CDR3nt: TGTGCCGGGGGGGAGCATAATGAGCAGTTCTTC

abundance: few
j_gene: TRBJ2-3
d_gene: NA
v_gene: TRBV18
CDR3aa: CASSPPGGPIITDTQYF
CDR3nt: TGTGCCAGCTCACCACCGGGGGGGCCTATTATCACAGATACGCAGTATTTT

abundance: few
j_gene: TRBJ2-3
d_gene: NA
v_gene: TRBV27
CDR3aa: CASSFLGGYTDTQYF
CDR3nt: TGTGCCAGCAGTTTTTTAGGCGGGTACACAGATACGCAGTATTTT

abundance: NA
j_gene: TRBJ2-2
d_gene: NA
v_gene: TRBV11-3
CDR3aa: CASSLDVREGGELFF
CDR3nt: TGTGCCAGCAGCTTAGACGTCCGGGAAGGGGGGGAGCTGTTTTTT

abundance: few
j_gene: TRBJ2-7
d_gene: NA
v_gene: TRBV15
CDR3aa: CATSRDVRSEQYF
CDR3nt: TGTGCCACCAGCAGAGATGTCCGGTCCGAGCAGTACTTC

abundance: NA
j_gene: TRBJ2-4
d_gene: NA
v_gene: TRBV7-3
CDR3aa: CASSLMGEDIQYF
CDR3nt: TGTGCCAGCAGCTTAATGGGGGAAGACATTCAGTACTTC

abundance: NA
j_gene: TRBJ1-4
d_gene: NA
v_gene: TRBV29-1
CDR3aa: CSVGQRGGSNEKLFF
CDR3nt: TGCAGCGTTGGACAGCGAGGAGGATCTAATGAAAAACTGTTTTTT

abundance: NA
j_gene: TRBJ2-7
d_gene: TRBD2
v_gene: TRBV5-4
CDR3aa: CASSRLSGRMDEQYF
CDR3nt: TGTGCCAGCAGCCGTTTAAGCGGGAGGATGGACGAGCAGTACTTC

abundance: once
j_gene: TRBJ2-5
d_gene: NA
v_gene: TRBV20-1
CDR3aa: CSAGVGETQYF
CDR3nt: TGCAGTGCTGGGGTTGGGGAGACCCAGTACTTC

abundance: NA
j_gene: TRBJ2-5
d_gene: TRBD2
v_gene: TRBV9
CDR3aa: CASSVSTGTKGETQYF
CDR3nt: TGTGCCAGCAGCGTCTCAACCGGGACTAAGGGGGAGACCCAGTACTTC

abundance: NA
j_gene: TRBJ2-7
d_gene: TRBD1
v_gene: TRBV6-5
CDR3aa: CASSYQQGPSYEQYF
CDR3nt: TGTGCCAGCAGTTACCAACAGGGGCCCTCCTACGAGCAGTACTTC

abundance: NA
j_gene: TRBJ2-3
d_gene: NA
v_gene: TRBV28
CDR3aa: CASSFAALWGDTQYF
CDR3nt: TGTGCCAGCAGTTTTGCTGCCTTATGGGGGGATACGCAGTATTTT

abundance: NA
j_gene: TRBJ1-1
d_gene: NA
v_gene: TRBV15
CDR3aa: CATSRDYHRVHGEAFF
CDR3nt: TGTGCCACCAGCAGAGATTATCACAGGGTCCATGGTGAAGCTTTCTTT

abundance: NA
j_gene: TRBJ2-1
d_gene: TRBD2
v_gene: TRBV11-2
CDR3aa: CASSFAGTTSLGEQFF
CDR3nt: TGTGCCAGCAGCTTCGCCGGGACTACTAGCCTCGGTGAGCAGTTCTTC

abundance: NA
j_gene: TRBJ2-7
d_gene: NA
v_gene: TRBV5-8
CDR3aa: CASRPRRSSYEQYF
CDR3nt: TGTGCCAGCAGGCCGCGCAGAAGCTCCTACGAGCAGTACTTC

abundance: NA
j_gene: TRBJ1-5
d_gene: TRBD1
v_gene: TRBV5-4
CDR3aa: CASSPGQGQAQPQHF
CDR3nt: TGTGCCAGCAGCCCGGGACAGGGCCAGGCTCAGCCCCAGCATTTT

abundance: few
j_gene: TRBJ2-5
d_gene: NA
v_gene: TRBV29-1
CDR3aa: CSVDSQQETQYF
CDR3nt: TGCAGCGTTGATTCACAGCAAGAGACCCAGTACTTC

abundance: NA
j_gene: TRBJ2-1
d_gene: TRBD2
v_gene: TRBV7-3
CDR3aa: CASSSTSATYNEQFF
CDR3nt: TGTGCCAGCAGCTCCACTAGCGCTACCTACAATGAGCAGTTCTTC

abundance: NA
j_gene: TRBJ2-5
d_gene: TRBD2
v_gene: TRBV5-6
CDR3aa: CASSFGAGLPQETQYF
CDR3nt: TGTGCCAGCAGCTTTGGGGCGGGACTACCTCAAGAGACCCAGTACTTC

abundance: NA
j_gene: TRBJ2-3
d_gene: TRBD1
v_gene: TRBV7-8
CDR3aa: CASSRTGDDTDTQYF
CDR3nt: TGTGCCAGCAGCAGGACAGGGGACGACACAGATACGCAGTATTTT

abundance: NA
j_gene: TRBJ2-7
d_gene: NA
v_gene: TRBV29-1
CDR3aa: CSVAGQTSTSRYEQYF
CDR3nt: TGCAGCGTTGCGGGACAAACCTCTACTAGCCGCTACGAGCAGTACTTC

abundance: many
j_gene: TRBJ1-5
d_gene: NA
v_gene: TRBV6-5
CDR3aa: CASGINQPQHF
CDR3nt: TGTGCCAGCGGAATTAATCAGCCCCAGCATTTT

abundance: NA
j_gene: TRBJ2-7
d_gene: NA
v_gene: TRBV7-9
CDR3aa: CASSFTTGYEQYF
CDR3nt: TGTGCCAGCAGCTTTACGACTGGCTACGAGCAGTACTTC

abundance: NA
j_gene: TRBJ2-5
d_gene: TRBD1
v_gene: TRBV28
CDR3aa: CASSLTGTGEETQYF
CDR3nt: TGTGCCAGCAGTTTAACCGGGACAGGGGAAGAGACCCAGTACTTC

abundance: NA
j_gene: TRBJ1-1
d_gene: NA
v_gene: TRBV18
CDR3aa: CASSPQGREAFF
CDR3nt: TGTGCCAGCTCCCCCCAGGGGAGGGAAGCTTTCTTT

abundance: few
j_gene: TRBJ2-3
d_gene: NA
v_gene: TRBV5-1
CDR3aa: CASSTGTDTSTDTQYF
CDR3nt: TGCGCCAGCAGCACTGGGACGGATACTAGCACAGATACGCAGTATTTT

abundance: NA
j_gene: TRBJ2-1
d_gene: TRBD2
v_gene: TRBV4-2
CDR3aa: CASSQDGRGLAGDEQFF
CDR3nt: TGTGCCAGCAGCCAAGATGGTAGAGGACTAGCGGGAGATGAGCAGTTCTTC

abundance: NA
j_gene: TRBJ1-5
d_gene: TRBD1
v_gene: TRBV6-1
CDR3aa: CASRGDRGHQPQHF
CDR3nt: TGTGCCAGCAGGGGGGACAGGGGACATCAGCCCCAGCATTTT

abundance: NA
j_gene: TRBJ1-1
d_gene: TRBD1
v_gene: TRBV7-2
CDR3aa: CASSFTGTVKAFF
CDR3nt: TGTGCCAGCAGCTTTACCGGGACAGTGAAAGCTTTCTTT

abundance: NA
j_gene: TRBJ1-1
d_gene: NA
v_gene: TRBV5-1
CDR3aa: CASSQRQSNTEAFF
CDR3nt: TGCGCCAGCAGCCAAAGACAGTCCAACACTGAAGCTTTCTTT

abundance: NA
j_gene: TRBJ2-4
d_gene: NA
v_gene: TRBV6-5
CDR3aa: CATTGTSKNIQYF
CDR3nt: TGTGCCACAACCGGGACCAGCAAAAACATTCAGTACTTC

abundance: few
j_gene: TRBJ1-3
d_gene: NA
v_gene: TRBV19
CDR3aa: CASSPSGFAGNTIYF
CDR3nt: TGTGCCAGTAGTCCTTCAGGGTTCGCCGGAAACACCATATATTTT